This paragraph reports one TCR beta chain. The CDR3 loop spans 15 amino acids. Trimming pared 5 bases from V and 0 bases from J, leaving 11 bases between. The V gene's germline CDR1 is MNHEY and CDR2 SMNVEV (reference sequence). The data are from a study of cytotoxic CD8 clonotypes in ibrutinib-treated CLL. Libraries were prepared by immunoSEQ multiplex PCR; TCRdb keeps only in-frame clonotypes and omits some of them. Among about 300,000 clones, 76% were seen once, and the ten largest hold roughly 6%. Here the sequenced sample was PBMCs, taken at disease progression, from a patient treated with ibrutinib. The chain couples TRBV27 to TRBJ1-5; D remains ambiguous. The source of this sequence is a human donor with chronic lymphocytic leukemia. The CDR3 bases are TGTGCCAGCAGTCCCCATGTGTATAGCAATCAGCCCCAGCATTTT. As protein: CASSPHVYSNQPQHF.